This T cell receptor beta chain originates from a study of T cell responses to AZD1222 COVID-19 vaccine. CDR3 length: 15 residues. V was shortened by 5 bases and J by 3 bases, with 15 bases between the two germline ends. From germline, CDR1 is LNHNV and CDR2 YYDKDF (reference sequence). Libraries were prepared by immunoSEQ multiplex PCR; TCRdb keeps only in-frame clonotypes and omits some of them. Here the sample spans some 130,000 clones, 80% to 95% being singletons. The clonotype was recovered from an adult who received the AZD1222 COVID-19 vaccine. The J gene is TRBJ2-3, the V gene TRBV15; D not certain. The specimen was peripheral blood, collected 28 days after the second AZD1222 dose. The CDR3 here is CATSPAGPLTDTQYF. Written as DNA, the CDR3 is TGTGCCACCAGCCCGGCCGGCCCTCTTACAGATACGCAGTATTTT.